This TCR beta chain was identified in a study of a mutant IDH1 vaccine in newly diagnosed glioma. Whole-study context: In weeks 1, 3, 5, 7, 11, 15, 19 and 23, patients were vaccinated.

About this clone: The target antigen is unknown.

Sample time point: week 23, last vaccination. Vaccination comprised doses that each held 300 ug of mutant IDH1 20-mer peptide, plus topical imiquimod. Produced via immunoSEQ multiplex PCR; TCRdb's table is partial and in-frame only. Among roughly 74,000 clones, approximately 85% were seen once, and the ten largest hold approximately 2.1%. Study-level findings and limits: Vaccine-induced immune responses were detected in approximately 92% of patients.

This TCR was recovered from a man aged 25 to 40 with glioma. Some clones in this sample may be carry-over from other donors' samples. The sample in question was PBMCs, obtained from a glioma patient whose treatment included an IDH1 peptide vaccine.

CDR3 in amino acids: CAIREKGQGGGNTIYF. CDR3 coding DNA: TGTGCCATCAGAGAAAAGGGACAGGGAGGCGGAAACACCATATATTTT. J is TRBJ1-3 and V is TRBV10-3; 9 bases agree with TRBD1. CDR1 is ENHRY, CDR2 SYGVKD, per germline. The junction had 10 bases not matched to a gene; V was cut back by 6 bases and J by 4 bases. This CDR3 has 16 amino acids.